This passage covers 21 T cell receptor beta chains from one sample sequenced in a study of blood T cell repertoires in COVID-19 (dated by TCRdb to 2019 to 2021). Library generation was performed with the immunoSEQ multiplex PCR assay. Not all clones reach the TCRdb copy of this immuneACCESS table, which keeps in-frame sequences only. Checked studies attribute under half of the gap to unresolved V genes and leave the rest unexplained. This sample lists approximately 210,000 clones; approximately 78% were detected once. The top ten constitute approximately 12% of the sample. The material sequenced was peripheral blood. These receptor sequences come from a woman in her 40s with acute or convalescent COVID-19.

This clone has just one count. V usage is TRBV30 and J usage is TRBJ1-5; D is possibly TRBD1 (6 bases). The V gene lost 4 bases and the J gene lost 3 bases, with 10 bases spanning the gap. Germline V gene sequence: CDR1 GTSNPN, CDR2 SVGIG (reference sequence). The CDR3 totals 13 residues. CDR3 sequence (DNA): TGTGCCTGGACAGGGGCTCACAATCAGCCCCAGCATTTT. It encodes CAWTGAHNQPQHF. Variable domain in full (rest from reference TRBV30 and TRBJ1-5): SQTIHQWPATLVQPVGSPLSLECTVEGTSNPNLYWYRQAAGRGLQLLFYSVGIGQISSEVPQNLSASRPQDRQFILSSKKLLLSDSGFYLCAWTGAHNQPQHFGDGTRLSIL.

V and J are TRBV20-1 and TRBJ2-2, with a tentative D call TRBD2 (6 bases). The CDR3 has 14 residues. The V end lost 3 bases, the J end lost 7 bases, and 15 bases lay between the germline ends. CDR1 is DFQATT and CDR2 is SNEGSKA in the germline V gene (reference sequence). The CDR3 DNA follows: TGCAGTGCTAGTATCGGTTTGGGGGGCGGGGAGCTGTTTTTT. Protein sequence: CSASIGLGGGELFF.

This clone was seen a few times. This chain links TRBV7-6 with TRBJ1-5; D possibly corresponds to TRBD1 (6 bases). The V end was cut by 1 base, the J end by 4 bases, with 11 bases between. The CDR3 runs to 15 residues. The germline gives CDR1 SGHVS, CDR2 FNYEAQ. This CDR3 is CASSLETGFNQPQHF. In DNA form, the CDR3 reads TGTGCCAGCAGCTTAGAAACAGGGTTTAATCAGCCCCAGCATTTT.

The J gene is TRBJ1-6, the V gene TRBV10-1, with TRBD1 matching 8 bases. V was pared by 3 bases and J by 9 bases, with 7 bases of the junction left unmatched. Germline V lookup: CDR1 WNHNN, CDR2 SYGVQD (reference sequence). The CDR3 is 15 residues long. Here the CDR3 DNA reads TGCGCCAGCAGTGATTCGGACAGGGAGAGTTCACCCCTCCACTTT. Its protein product is CASSDSDRESSPLHF.

The chain is built from TRBV5-4 and TRBJ2-5; 9 positions agree with TRBD1. CDR1 is SGHNT, CDR2 YYREEE, per germline (reference sequence). CDR3 length: 16 residues. The V gene end was trimmed by 4 bases and the J gene end by 4 bases; junction bases not matched to a gene: 11. The CDR3 here is CASSPGQGFVGETQYF. The DNA for the CDR3 is TGTGCCAGCAGCCCCGGACAGGGGTTCGTTGGAGAGACCCAGTACTTC.

The V and J genes are TRBV6-6 and TRBJ1-6; 10 nucleotides match TRBD1. After removal of 5 bases from V and 7 bases from J, the junction contained 8 bases not matched to a gene. The V gene's germline CDR1 is MNHNY and CDR2 SVGAGI (reference sequence). CDR3 length: 16 amino acids. CDR3 coding DNA: TGTGCCAGCAGTCGCTTACGGGACAGGGGAAATTCACCCCTCCACTTT. It specifies CASSRLRDRGNSPLHF.

The V and J genes are TRBV12-5 and TRBJ1-2; the D gene is possibly TRBD1 (5 bases). Germline values: CDR1 LGHNT, CDR2 FRNRAP. The V end was cut by 0 bases, the J end by 5 bases, with 16 bases between. The CDR3 runs to 16 residues. CDR3 loop: CASGLVTRDSTYGYTF. CDR3 in DNA: TGTGCTAGTGGTTTGGTCACACGGGACTCGACATATGGCTACACCTTC.

The chain joins TRBV19 to TRBJ2-4, with 10 bases that match TRBD1. The CDR3 has 14 residues. CDR1 and CDR2 from the germline V gene are LNHDA and SQIVND (reference sequence). The V and J ends lost 3 bases and 6 bases, in that order; junction bases with no gene match: 2. The CDR3 bases are TGTGCCAGTAGTATCGACAGGGGGCCAAACATTCAGTACTTC. This translates into CASSIDRGPNIQYF.

This chain joins TRBV9 and TRBJ2-2; no clear D. V was pared by 0 bases and J by 7 bases, with 10 bases between. This CDR3 is built from 14 residues. The germline gives CDR1 SGDLS, CDR2 YYNGEE. The DNA for the CDR3 is TGTGCCAGCAGCGTAGCAACACAGATCGGGGAGCTGTTTTTT. Amino acid sequence: CASSVATQIGELFF.

The chain employs TRBV19 and TRBJ2-7; no definite D call. Germline V gene lookup returns CDR1 LNHDA and CDR2 SQIVND (reference sequence). V was trimmed by 3 bases and J by 4 bases, leaving 10 bases between them. The CDR3 extends over 13 amino acids. The CDR3 bases are TGTGCCAGTAGTATCTTCCCAGATTACGAGCAGTACTTC. Translating it yields CASSIFPDYEQYF.

About this clone itself: The identical CDR3 is also encoded by other nucleotide sequences in the sample. V and J are TRBV7-2 and TRBJ2-7; TRBD2 might be the D (7 bases). Trimming took 2 bases from V and 7 from J, leaving 18 bases between them. The CDR3 extends over 15 amino acids. The germline gives CDR1 SGHTA, CDR2 FQGNSA. CDR3 loop: CASSLRRGPKVEQYF. CDR3 DNA sequence: TGTGCCAGCAGCTTAAGGCGGGGGCCCAAGGTGGAGCAGTACTTC.

The chain employs TRBV24-1 and TRBJ2-7; 9 nucleotides agree with TRBD2. CDR1 is KGHDR and CDR2 is SFDVKD in the germline V gene. The CDR3 consists of 14 residues. Trimming at V came to 4 bases and at J to 7 bases, leaving 7 bases not matched to a gene. In nucleotides, the CDR3 is TGTGCCACCAGTGAAGGCGGGAGGGCAGGAGAGCAGTACTTC. Translation: CATSEGGRAGEQYF.

The genes are TRBV4-1 and TRBJ2-5, with TRBD2 matching 9 bases. The CDR3 runs to 16 residues. V shed 2 bases, J shed 4 bases, and the junction held 8 bases outside the gene matches. Germline V gene sequence: CDR1 MGHRA, CDR2 YSYEKL. The CDR3 DNA follows: TGCGCCAGCAGCCAACTAGGGCTAGCGGGGTTAGAGACCCAGTACTTC. Its protein product is CASSQLGLAGLETQYF.

CDR3 nucleotide sequence: TGTGCCAGTAGTACCGGGGACATCTCCTACGAGCAGTACTTC. Amino acids: CASSTGDISYEQYF. The rearrangement joins TRBV19 to TRBJ2-7; a weak D match, TRBD1 (6 bases). The V and J ends lost 4 bases and 0 bases respectively, with 10 bases between them. This CDR3 is built from 14 residues. Germline V CDR1 and CDR2: LNHDA, SQIVND (reference sequence).

This rearrangement joins TRBV28 to TRBJ2-1, with TRBD2 matching 11 bases. The V and J ends lost 5 bases and 4 bases, in that order; junction bases with no gene match: 10. Germline V lookup: CDR1 MDHEN, CDR2 SYDVKM. The CDR3 totals 17 residues. The CDR3 region is CASSPTSGRKFYNEQFF. CDR3 nucleotides: TGTGCCAGCAGTCCCACTAGCGGGAGAAAATTTTACAATGAGCAGTTCTTC.

The genes are TRBV6-4 and TRBJ2-1; D gene uncertain. V lost 4 bases and J 9 bases, leaving 13 bases between the germline ends. Germline V CDR1 and CDR2: MRHNA, SNTAGT. The CDR3 totals 13 residues. CDR3 bases: TGTGCCAGCAGTGGTCTCGCGACGGGTGAGCAGTTCTTC. As protein: CASSGLATGEQFF.

The rearrangement links TRBV5-1 to TRBJ2-3; 11 bases line up with TRBD2. The CDR3 is made up of 16 amino acids. CDR1 and CDR2 (germline): SGHRS, YFSETQ. With 4 bases clipped from V and 2 bases from J, the junction kept 6 bases outside the gene matches. CDR3 sequence reads: CASSTGTSGNTDTQYF. CDR3 nucleotide sequence: TGCGCCAGCAGCACCGGGACTAGCGGAAACACAGATACGCAGTATTTT.

This clone was observed a few times. The chain combines TRBV9 with TRBJ1-4; 10 nucleotides align to TRBD1. Losses at the gene ends were 3 bases for V and 5 bases for J; bases not matched to a gene: 4. The CDR3 covers 15 residues. Per the germline V gene, CDR1 is SGDLS and CDR2 is YYNGEE. The chain's CDR3 is CASSGDRGLNEKLFF. The CDR3 DNA follows: TGTGCCAGCAGCGGGGACAGGGGACTGAATGAAAAACTGTTTTTT.

Notes on this clone: The junction does not match germline at one end; this may be a read error. Other DNA sequences in the same sample also yield this CDR3. The V gene is TRBV6-1, the J gene TRBJ2-7; D not resolved. The CDR3 is 11 amino acids. CDR1 is MNHNS and CDR2 is SASEGT in the germline V gene. CDR3 DNA sequence: TGTGCCAGCAGTGACAGACTCGAGCAGTATTTC. Protein product: CASSDRLEQYF.

The chain uses TRBV5-1 and TRBJ2-1; 7 bases map to TRBD2. The CDR3 contains 14 residues. V lost 5 bases to trimming and J lost 5 bases; unmatched junction nucleotides: 7. Germline V gene sequence: CDR1 SGHRS, CDR2 YFSETQ. The CDR3 sequence: CASRTWGGHNEQFF. The CDR3 DNA reads as TGCGCCAGCAGGACCTGGGGGGGTCACAATGAGCAGTTCTTC.

V usage is TRBV5-1 and J usage is TRBJ2-1; 8 bases align to TRBD2. In germline, CDR1 is SGHRS, CDR2 YFSETQ. This CDR3 has 15 residues. Losses at the gene ends were 0 bases for V and 6 bases for J; bases not matched to a gene: 5. The CDR3 region has the DNA TGCGCCAGCAGCTTGGAAGGGACTAGTGTCAATGAGCAGTTCTTC. Amino acids: CASSLEGTSVNEQFF.